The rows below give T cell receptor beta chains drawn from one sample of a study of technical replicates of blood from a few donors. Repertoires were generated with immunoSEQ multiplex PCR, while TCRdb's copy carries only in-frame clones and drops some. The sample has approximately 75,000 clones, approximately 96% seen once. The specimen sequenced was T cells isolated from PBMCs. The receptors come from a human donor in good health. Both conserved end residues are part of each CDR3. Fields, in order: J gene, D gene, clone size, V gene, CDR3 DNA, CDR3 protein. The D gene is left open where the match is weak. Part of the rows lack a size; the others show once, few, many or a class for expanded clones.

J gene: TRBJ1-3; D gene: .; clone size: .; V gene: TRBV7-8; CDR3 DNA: TGTGCCAGCAGCTTAGTACGGGAGGAAGGAAACACCATATATTTT; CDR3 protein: CASSLVREEGNTIYF
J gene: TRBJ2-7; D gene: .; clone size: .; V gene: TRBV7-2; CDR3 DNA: TGTGCCACAAAAGTGGACATTTCCGAGCAGTACTTC; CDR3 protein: CATKVDISEQYF
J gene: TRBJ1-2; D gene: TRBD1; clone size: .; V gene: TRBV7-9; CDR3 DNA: TGTGCCAGCAGCTCCCCGACAGGGACGAGTGGCTACACCTTC; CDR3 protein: CASSSPTGTSGYTF
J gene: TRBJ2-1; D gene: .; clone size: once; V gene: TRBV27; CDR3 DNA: TGTGCCAGCAGTTTCTGGTGGGAGAGTAAGTCCTACAATGAGCAGTTCTTC; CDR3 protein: CASSFWWESKSYNEQFF
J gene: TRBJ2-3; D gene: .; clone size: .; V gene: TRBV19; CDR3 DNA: TGTGCCAGTAGTAATGAGGGGGTAACAGATACGCAGTATTTT; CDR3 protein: CASSNEGVTDTQYF
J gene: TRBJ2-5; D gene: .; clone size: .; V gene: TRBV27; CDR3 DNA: TGTGCCAGCAGTTTCGGCACAGGGAGACAAGAGACCCAGTACTTC; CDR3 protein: CASSFGTGRQETQYF
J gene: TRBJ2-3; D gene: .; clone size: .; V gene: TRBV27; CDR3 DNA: TGTGCCAGCAGTTTCATCGGGAGCTGGACAGATACGCAGTATTTT; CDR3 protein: CASSFIGSWTDTQYF
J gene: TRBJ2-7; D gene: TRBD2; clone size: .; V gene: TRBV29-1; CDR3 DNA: TGCAGCGTGGGAAGCGGGAGGGCCTTTGAGCAGTACTTC; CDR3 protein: CSVGSGRAFEQYF
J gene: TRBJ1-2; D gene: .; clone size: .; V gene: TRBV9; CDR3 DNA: TGTGCCAGCAGCGCGGACAGCTTAGTCTATGGCTACACCTTC; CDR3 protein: CASSADSLVYGYTF
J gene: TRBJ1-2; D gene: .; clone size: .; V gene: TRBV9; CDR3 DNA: TGTGCCAGCAGCGCCAAAATCCAGGGGTATAACTATGGCTACACCTTC; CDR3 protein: CASSAKIQGYNYGYTF
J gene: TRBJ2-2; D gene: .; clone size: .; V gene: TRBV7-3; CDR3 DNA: TGTGCCAGCAGCCCTCATGGACAGAACACCGGGGAGCTGTTTTTT; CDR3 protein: CASSPHGQNTGELFF
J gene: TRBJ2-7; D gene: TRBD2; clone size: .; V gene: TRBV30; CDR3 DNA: TGTGCCTGGAGTTTCTACAGGACTAGCGGGAGGTTCTACGAGCAGTACTTC; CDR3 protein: CAWSFYRTSGRFYEQYF
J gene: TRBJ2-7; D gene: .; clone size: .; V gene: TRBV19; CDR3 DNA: TGTGCCAGTAGTATGTGGTCTGACACCTACGAGCAGTACTTC; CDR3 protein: CASSMWSDTYEQYF
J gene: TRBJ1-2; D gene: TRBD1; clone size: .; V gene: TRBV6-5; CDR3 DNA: TGTGCCAGCAGTTACTCCTCGACAGGGGGGGATGGCTACACCTTC; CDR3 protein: CASSYSSTGGDGYTF
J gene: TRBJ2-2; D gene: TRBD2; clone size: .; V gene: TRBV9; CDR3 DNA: TGTGCCAGCAGTTCTAGCGGGAGGGCCGACGGGGAGCTGTTTTTT; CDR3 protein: CASSSSGRADGELFF
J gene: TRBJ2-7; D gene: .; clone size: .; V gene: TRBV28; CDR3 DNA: TGTGCCAGCAGTTGGCAGGGCCCCTACGAGCAGTACTTC; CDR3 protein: CASSWQGPYEQYF
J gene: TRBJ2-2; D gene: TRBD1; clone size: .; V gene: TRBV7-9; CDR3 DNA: TGTGCCAGCAGCCTAGGGACAGCGGAGCTGTTTTTT; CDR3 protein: CASSLGTAELFF
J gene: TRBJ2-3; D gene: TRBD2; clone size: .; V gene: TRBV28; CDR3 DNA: TGTGCCAGCGGACCACTAGCGGGAGCAGATACGCAGTATTTT; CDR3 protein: CASGPLAGADTQYF
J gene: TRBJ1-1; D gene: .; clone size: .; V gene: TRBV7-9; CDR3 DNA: TGTGCCAGCAGTTTAGGGACTAACACTGAAGCTTTCTTT; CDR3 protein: CASSLGTNTEAFF
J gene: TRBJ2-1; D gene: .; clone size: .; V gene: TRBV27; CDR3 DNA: TGTGCCAGCAGTCCCCGGGGGAGGTACAATGAGCAGTTCTTC; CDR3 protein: CASSPRGRYNEQFF
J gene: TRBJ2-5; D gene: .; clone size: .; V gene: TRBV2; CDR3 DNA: TGTGCCAGCACCCAAACTTTCGCAGGCATCCAAGAGACCCAGTACTTC; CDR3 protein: CASTQTFAGIQETQYF
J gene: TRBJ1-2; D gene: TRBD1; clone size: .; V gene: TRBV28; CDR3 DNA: TGTGCCAGCAGTACGACAGGGGGCCTGGATTTGTATGGCTACACCTTC; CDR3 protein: CASSTTGGLDLYGYTF
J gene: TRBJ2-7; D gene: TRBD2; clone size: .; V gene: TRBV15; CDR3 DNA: TGTGCCACCAGCAGAATGATTTTAGCGGGAGAAAATGAGCAGTACTTC; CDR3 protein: CATSRMILAGENEQYF
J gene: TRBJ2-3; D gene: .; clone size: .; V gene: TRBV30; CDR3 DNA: TGTGCCTGGACGTATGCAGATACGCAGTATTTT; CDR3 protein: CAWTYADTQYF
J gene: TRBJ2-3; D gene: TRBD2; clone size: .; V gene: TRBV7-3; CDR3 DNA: TGTGCCAGCAGCTCGCGACTAGCGGGAGAAGGAGATACGCAGTATTTT; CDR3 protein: CASSSRLAGEGDTQYF
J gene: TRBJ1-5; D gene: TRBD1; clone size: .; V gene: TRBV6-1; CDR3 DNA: TGTGCCAGCAGTGAATACAGGGGGAATCAGCCCCAGCATTTT; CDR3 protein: CASSEYRGNQPQHF
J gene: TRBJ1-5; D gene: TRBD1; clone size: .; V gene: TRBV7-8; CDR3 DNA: TGTGCCAGCAGCTTAATCCGGGACAGGGATCAGCCCCAGCATTTT; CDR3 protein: CASSLIRDRDQPQHF
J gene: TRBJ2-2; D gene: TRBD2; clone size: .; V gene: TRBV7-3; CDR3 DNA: TGTGCCAGCTGCCGGGAGGTTGGAACCGGGGAGCTGTTTTTT; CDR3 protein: CASCREVGTGELFF
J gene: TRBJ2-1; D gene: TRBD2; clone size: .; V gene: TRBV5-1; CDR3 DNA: TGCGCCAGCAACCCCCAACTAGCGGGAGAATATGAGCAGTTCTTC; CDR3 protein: CASNPQLAGEYEQFF
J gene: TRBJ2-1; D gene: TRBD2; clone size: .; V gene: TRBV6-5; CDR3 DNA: TGTGCCAGCAGTTTAGCGGGAGGGGCTTGGCACAATGAGCAGTTCTTC; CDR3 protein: CASSLAGGAWHNEQFF
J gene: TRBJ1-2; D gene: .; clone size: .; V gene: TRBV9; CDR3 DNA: TGTGCCAGCAGCCCCGTCCTCGGAGTCCCAAGACTCGCTAACTATGGCTACACCTTC; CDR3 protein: CASSPVLGVPRLANYGYTF
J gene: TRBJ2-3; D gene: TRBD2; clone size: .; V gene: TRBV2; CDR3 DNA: TGTGCCAGCAGTGAACTCGAGCGGGAGTCAAGCACAGATACGCAGTATTTT; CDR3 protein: CASSELERESSTDTQYF
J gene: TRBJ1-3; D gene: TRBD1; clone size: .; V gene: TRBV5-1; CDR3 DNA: TGCGCCAGCAGCTTGGATACAGGGGCCGGAAACACCATATATTTT; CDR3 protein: CASSLDTGAGNTIYF
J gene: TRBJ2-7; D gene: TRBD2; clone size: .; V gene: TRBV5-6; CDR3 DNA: TGTGCCAGCAGCTTATATGGAGCGGGGCACTCCTACGAGCAGTACTTC; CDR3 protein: CASSLYGAGHSYEQYF
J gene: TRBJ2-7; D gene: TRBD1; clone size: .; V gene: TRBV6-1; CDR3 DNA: TGTGCCAGCAGTGAATTAAGGTTAAGGACAGGGGTTAAATGGGGGGACTGCGAGCAGTACTTC; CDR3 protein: CASSELRLRTGVKWGDCEQYF
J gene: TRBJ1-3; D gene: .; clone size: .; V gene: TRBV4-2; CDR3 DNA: TGTGCCAGCAGCCAAGAACGGGGGAGGGACACCATATATTTT; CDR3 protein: CASSQERGRDTIYF
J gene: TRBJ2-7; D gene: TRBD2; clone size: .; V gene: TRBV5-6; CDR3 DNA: TGTGCCAGCAAAGAGTATGGGACTAGCGGGACTTCCTACGAGCAGTACTTC; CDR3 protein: CASKEYGTSGTSYEQYF
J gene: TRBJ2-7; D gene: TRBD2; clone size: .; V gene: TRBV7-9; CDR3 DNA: TGTGCCAGCAGCTTATCGGGACTAGCGGGAAGCTCCTACGAGCAGTACTTC; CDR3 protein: CASSLSGLAGSSYEQYF
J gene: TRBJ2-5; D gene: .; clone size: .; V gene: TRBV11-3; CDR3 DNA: TGTGCCAGCAGCTTAAGTGGACTCCCAGAGACCCAGTACTTC; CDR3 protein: CASSLSGLPETQYF
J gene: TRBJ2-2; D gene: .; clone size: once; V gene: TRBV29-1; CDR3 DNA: TGCAGCGTGGGGAAGGGGGTTAACACCGGGGAGCTGTTTTTT; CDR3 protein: CSVGKGVNTGELFF
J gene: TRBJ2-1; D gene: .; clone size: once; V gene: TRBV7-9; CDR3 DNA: TGTGCCAGCAGCTTTAGTCACTTAGAGCAGTTCTTC; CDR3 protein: CASSFSHLEQFF
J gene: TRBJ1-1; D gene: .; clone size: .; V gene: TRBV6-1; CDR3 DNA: TGTGCCAGCAGTGAAACAGGAAGGGACACTGAAGCTTTCTTT; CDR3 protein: CASSETGRDTEAFF
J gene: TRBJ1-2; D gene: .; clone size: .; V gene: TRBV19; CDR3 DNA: TGTGCCAGTAGAGGTCAGGGGTTAAGAGGCTACACCTTC; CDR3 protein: CASRGQGLRGYTF
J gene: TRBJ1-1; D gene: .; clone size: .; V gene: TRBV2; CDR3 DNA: TGTGCCAGCAGTGATAGTCCCAGGGAAGCTTTCTTT; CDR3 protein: CASSDSPREAFF
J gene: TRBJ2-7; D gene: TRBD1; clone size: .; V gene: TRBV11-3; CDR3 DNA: TGTGCCAGCAGCCCACAGGGGGCAAGGGGCTACGAGCAGTACTTC; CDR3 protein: CASSPQGARGYEQYF